The 7 T cell receptor beta chains below were found in one sample sequenced in a study of blood T cell repertoires in COVID-19. Assay: immunoSEQ multiplex PCR; the TCRdb copy retains only in-frame clones and omits some. The table includes roughly 250,000 clones, approximately 80% detected once. Source material: peripheral blood. Every receptor here comes from a woman in her forties or fifties with acute or convalescent COVID-19.

The chain combines TRBV4-1 with TRBJ2-3, with TRBD2 identical over 9 bases. There are 15 residues in the CDR3. Germline lookup yields CDR1 MGHRA and CDR2 YSYEKL. V shed 0 bases and J 7 bases; nucleotides not matched to a gene: 5. The CDR3 loop is CASSQEIAGVYTQYF. As DNA, the CDR3 is TGCGCCAGCAGCCAAGAAATAGCGGGGGTATATACGCAGTATTTT.

This chain uses TRBV4-1 with TRBJ1-2; a possible D gene is TRBD1 (5 bases). The CDR3 length is 17 residues. The germline gives CDR1 MGHRA, CDR2 YSYEKL. V was clipped by 0 bases and J by 4 bases, with 18 bases between them. For the CDR3, the DNA is TGCGCCAGCAGCCAAGATCCCCCCACGGCAGGGTTCTATGGCTACACCTTC. As protein: CASSQDPPTAGFYGYTF.

V and J are TRBV16 and TRBJ1-1, with D uncertain. Between the trimmed V and J ends, which lost 0 bases and 0 bases, there was a span of 8 bases. CDR1 is KGHSY, CDR2 FQNENV, per germline. CDR3 length: 15 residues. CDR3 region: CASSQSGNMNTEAFF. CDR3 sequence (DNA): TGTGCCAGCAGCCAATCCGGGAACATGAACACTGAAGCTTTCTTT.

The chain uses TRBV6-5 and TRBJ1-2, with 8 bases fitting TRBD1. This CDR3 is 13 amino acids long. Germline lookup yields CDR1 MNHEY and CDR2 SVGAGI. J lost 3 bases, V lost 6 bases, and 3 bases had no gene match. The CDR3 spells CASSPQGDYGYTF. CDR3 DNA sequence: TGTGCCAGCAGCCCACAGGGGGACTATGGCTACACCTTC.

J is TRBJ1-2 and V is TRBV10-3; no clear D gene. CDR1 and CDR2 from the germline V gene are ENHRY and SYGVKD. V was pared by 4 bases and J by 5 bases, with 11 bases between. The CDR3 sequence is 13 residues long. The CDR3 bases are TGTGCCATCAGTGTGTCCCCGCGGTATGGCTACACCTTC. Its translation is CAISVSPRYGYTF.

This clone was seen a handful of times. V gene TRBV19 combines with J gene TRBJ1-5; 10 bases fit TRBD1. The CDR3 is made up of 15 amino acids. Germline lookup yields CDR1 LNHDA and CDR2 SQIVND (reference sequence). J lost 4 bases, V lost 3 bases, and 3 bases had no gene match. This chain's CDR3 is CASSIEDRGNQPQHF. The CDR3 bases are TGTGCCAGTAGTATTGAGGACAGGGGGAATCAGCCCCAGCATTTT.

The J gene is TRBJ2-3, the V gene TRBV2; the D gene is possibly TRBD1 (6 bases). Germline V gene lookup returns CDR1 SNHLY and CDR2 FYNNEI. Trimming left V 2 bases short and J 3 bases short, with 9 bases between. This CDR3 has 14 residues. CDR3 residues: CASSEITGTDTQYF. CDR3 coding DNA: TGTGCCAGCAGTGAAATAACAGGGACAGATACGCAGTATTTT. The full variable domain, completed using reference TRBV2 and TRBJ2-3, is EPEVTQTPSHQVTQMGQEVILRCVPISNHLYFYWYRQILGQKVEFLVSFYNNEISEKSEIFDDQFSVERPDGSNFTLKIRSTKLEDSAMYFCASSEITGTDTQYFGPGTRLTVL.